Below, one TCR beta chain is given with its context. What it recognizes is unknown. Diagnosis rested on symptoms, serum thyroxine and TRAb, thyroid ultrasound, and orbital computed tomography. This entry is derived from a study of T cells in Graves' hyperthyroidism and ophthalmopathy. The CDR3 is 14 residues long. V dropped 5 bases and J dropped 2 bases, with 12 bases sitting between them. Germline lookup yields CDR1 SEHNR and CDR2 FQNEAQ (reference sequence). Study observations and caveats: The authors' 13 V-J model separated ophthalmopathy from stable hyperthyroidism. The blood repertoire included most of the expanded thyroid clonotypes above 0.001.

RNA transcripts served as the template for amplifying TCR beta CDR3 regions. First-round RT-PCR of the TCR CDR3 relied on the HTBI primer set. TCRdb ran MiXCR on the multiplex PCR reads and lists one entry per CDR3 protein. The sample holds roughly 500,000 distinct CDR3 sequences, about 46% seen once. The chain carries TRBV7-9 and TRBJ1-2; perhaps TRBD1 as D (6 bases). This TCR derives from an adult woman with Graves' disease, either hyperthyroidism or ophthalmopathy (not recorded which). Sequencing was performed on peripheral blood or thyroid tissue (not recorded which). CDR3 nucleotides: TGTGCCAGCAGCCCCCAGGGGTTCAACTATGGCTACACCTTC. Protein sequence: CASSPQGFNYGYTF.